The 27 T cell receptor beta chains below all came from one sample that was sequenced in a study of T-cell reconstitution after alpha-beta-depleted transplantation in children. Molecular barcoding with unique molecular identifiers was used for the TCRbeta library. In TCRdb, the PCR reads were re-called with MiXCR into one record per CDR3 protein. The sample has more than 450,000 distinct CDR3 sequences, about 17% seen once. Sequenced material: PBMCs from the stem cell graft donor, taken from the stem cell graft. These receptors were obtained from a human donor who donated a stem cell graft to a child with acute lymphoblastic leukemia.

CDR3: CSAQRDRDKGGYTF. The CDR3 region has the DNA TGCAGTGCTCAGAGAGACAGGGACAAGGGGGGCTACACCTTC. The rearrangement joins TRBV20-1 to TRBJ1-2; TRBD1 matches at 7 bases. V lost 5 bases to trimming and J lost 8 bases; unmatched junction nucleotides: 14. Germline V gives CDR1 DFQATT, CDR2 SNEGSKA (reference sequence). The CDR3 totals 14 residues.

This clonotype was seen only a few times. V is TRBV5-1 and J is TRBJ2-1; D uncertain. V lost 2 bases and J lost 4, with 7 bases in between. The CDR3 runs to 13 residues. Germline CDR1 reads SGHRS; CDR2 reads YFSETQ. The CDR3 loop is CASSLEAYNEQFF. CDR3 sequence (DNA): TGCGCCAGCAGCTTAGAGGCTTACAATGAGCAGTTCTTC.

The chain uses TRBV4-1 and TRBJ2-1; 15 positions match TRBD2. Losses at the gene ends were 0 bases for V and 7 bases for J; bases not matched to a gene: 7. This CDR3 has 18 residues. Germline V lookup: CDR1 MGHRA, CDR2 YSYEKL. The CDR3 loop reads CASSQDRTSGRALNEQFF. The CDR3 DNA is TGCGCCAGCAGCCAAGACCGGACTAGCGGGAGGGCCTTAAATGAGCAGTTCTTC.

The table lists this clonotype with a few counts. The genes are TRBV4-1 and TRBJ1-1, with 7 bases lining up with TRBD1. The CDR3 spans 15 residues. CDR1 and CDR2 (germline): MGHRA, YSYEKL. Unmatched junction bases numbered 6, after V lost 4 bases and J lost 1 base. DNA for the CDR3: TGCGCCAGCAGCCGAACAGGGGCGCCGAACACTGAAGCTTTCTTT. Protein sequence: CASSRTGAPNTEAFF.

The table lists this clonotype with a few counts. This chain joins TRBV6-5 and TRBJ1-1, with D tentatively TRBD1 (6 bases). V was trimmed by 0 bases and J by 6 bases, leaving 14 bases between them. Germline loops: CDR1 MNHEY, CDR2 SVGAGI. The CDR3 totals 15 residues. CDR3 nucleotides: TGTGCCAGCAGTTACTCCGGACAGCCCCGCTCTGAAGCTTTCTTT. It is translated as CASSYSGQPRSEAFF.

The J gene is TRBJ2-2, the V gene TRBV12-3 or TRBV12-4; the match to TRBD2 covers 7 bases. CDR3 length equals 14 residues. The V and J ends lost 6 bases and 10 bases, in that order; junction bases with no gene match: 11. In DNA form, the CDR3 reads TGTGCCAGCAGCCCTGGACTAGGGTTCAAGGAGCTGTTTTTT. Its protein is CASSPGLGFKELFF.

This clonotype was observed a handful of times. The rearrangement uses TRBV19 and TRBJ2-3; 10 nucleotides agree with TRBD1. Germline V gene lookup returns CDR1 LNHDA and CDR2 SQIVND (reference sequence). V was clipped by 5 bases and J by 4 bases; unmatched bases: 9. The CDR3 contains 16 residues. The CDR3 loop is CASSADRGRKPDTQYF. CDR3 bases: TGTGCCAGTAGTGCGGACAGGGGGAGGAAACCAGATACGCAGTATTTT.

This clonotype was detected a few times. The chain is built from TRBV4-1 and TRBJ2-7; 10 bases line up with TRBD1. The germline CDR1 and CDR2 sequences are MGHRA and YSYEKL. J was trimmed by 6 bases and V by 5 bases; bases with no gene match: 10. CDR3 size: 15 residues. The CDR3 DNA follows: TGCGCCAGCAGCGCAGGACAGGGGGGAGTCCGCGAGCAGTACTTC. This translates into CASSAGQGGVREQYF.

The chain carries TRBV15 and TRBJ2-7; the D gene is possibly TRBD2 (5 bases). Germline CDR1 reads LNHNV; CDR2 reads YYDKDF (reference sequence). Trimming left V 0 bases short and J 9 bases short, with 21 bases between. CDR3 length equals 16 residues. Here the CDR3 reads CATSRDVVATHLGQYF. The CDR3 DNA follows: TGTGCCACCAGCAGAGATGTGGTAGCGACCCATCTCGGGCAGTACTTC.

There are a few counts of this clonotype. J is TRBJ2-1 and V is TRBV5-1; D possibly corresponds to TRBD2 (7 bases). In germline, CDR1 is SGHRS, CDR2 YFSETQ. The CDR3 loop spans 13 amino acids. V lost 2 bases to trimming and J lost 15 bases, with 18 bases between them. The CDR3 DNA reads as TGCGCCAGCAGCTTAGGGGGGAGGGCTTCTACGTTCTTC. The encoded protein is CASSLGGRASTFF. Full variable domain (rest looked up from reference TRBV5-1 and TRBJ2-1): KAGVTQTPRYLIKTRGQQVTLSCSPISGHRSVSWYQQTPGQGLQFLFEYFSETQRNKGNFPGRFSGRQFSNSRSEMNVSTLELGDSALYLCASSLGGRASTFFGPGTRLTVL.

The chain recombines TRBV2 with TRBJ2-2; D unresolved. V was cut by 7 bases and J by 5 bases, with 5 bases left in between. The CDR3 consists of 11 residues. Germline CDR1 SNHLY, CDR2 FYNNEI. Here the CDR3 DNA reads TGTGCCAGCATGAGGACCGGGGAGCTGTTTTTT. Protein: CASMRTGELFF.

The genes are TRBV27 and TRBJ1-1; D perhaps matches TRBD1 (5 bases). The CDR3 covers 14 residues. Germline CDR1 MNHEY, CDR2 SMNVEV (reference sequence). Trimming stripped 6 bases from V and 1 base from J, with 12 bases between. DNA of the CDR3: TGTGCCAGCAGACCGGGACTCCGGAACACTGAAGCTTTCTTT. Amino acid sequence: CASRPGLRNTEAFF.

There are a few counts of this clonotype. The CDR3 reads CASSVGTSGTGELFF. The DNA of the CDR3 is TGTGCCAGCAGCGTAGGGACTAGCGGGACCGGGGAGCTGTTTTTT. V gene TRBV9 combines with J gene TRBJ2-2; 11 nucleotides line up with TRBD2. This CDR3 has 15 residues. Germline CDR1 SGDLS, CDR2 YYNGEE. The V and J ends lost 0 bases and 5 bases, in that order; junction bases with no gene match: 0.

This clonotype came up a few times. This chain joins TRBV4-1 and TRBJ2-5, with D hard to call. CDR1 and CDR2 (germline): MGHRA, YSYEKL. This CDR3 region has 15 residues. Trimming pared 2 bases from V and 1 base from J, leaving 11 bases between. The CDR3: CASSQQNGFQETQYF. In DNA, the CDR3 is TGCGCCAGCAGCCAACAAAATGGATTCCAAGAGACCCAGTACTTC.

This clonotype showed up just once. This sequence joins TRBV15 and TRBJ2-7; 7 bases are a match to TRBD1. Losses at the gene ends were 3 bases for V and 5 bases for J; bases not matched to a gene: 1. Germline CDR1 and CDR2: LNHNV and YYDKDF (reference sequence). CDR3 length: 12 amino acids. The CDR3 protein is CATSSTGDEQYF. CDR3 sequence (DNA): TGTGCCACCAGCAGCACAGGGGACGAGCAGTACTTC.

This clonotype was detected a few times. Here the CDR3 reads CASSLGATSEQFF. Here the CDR3 DNA reads TGTGCCAGCAGTTTAGGCGCGACAAGTGAGCAGTTCTTC. V gene TRBV27 combines with J gene TRBJ2-1; D is ambiguous. Germline V gives CDR1 MNHEY, CDR2 SMNVEV (reference sequence). This CDR3 region has 13 residues. Trimming cost V 2 bases and J 9 bases, with 11 bases left between them.

This clonotype was counted only a few times. V is TRBV7-8 and J is TRBJ2-5, with D perhaps given as TRBD1 or TRBD2 (5 bases each). Germline CDR1 SGHVS, CDR2 FQNEAQ. V dropped 5 bases and J dropped 0 bases, with 13 bases sitting between them. CDR3 size: 15 residues. The CDR3 loop is CASSPPGLYQETQYF. CDR3 nucleotides: TGTGCCAGCAGCCCCCCGGGGCTGTACCAAGAGACCCAGTACTTC. The complete variable domain, with remaining parts taken from reference TRBV7-8 and TRBJ2-5, reads GAGVSQSPRYKVAKRGQDVALRCDPISGHVSLFWYQQALGQGPEFLTYFQNEAQLDKSGLPSDRFFAERPEGSVSTLKIQRTQQEDSAVYLCASSPPGLYQETQYFGPGTRLLVL.

V usage is TRBV27 and J usage is TRBJ2-7, with 7 nucleotides matching TRBD1. Germline assignment: CDR1 MNHEY and CDR2 SMNVEV (reference sequence). CDR3 length equals 12 residues. V was clipped by 5 bases and J by 6 bases; unmatched bases: 4. The CDR3 here is CASSPYRGEQYF. The DNA for the CDR3 is TGTGCCAGCAGTCCCTACAGGGGCGAGCAGTACTTC.

This chain's CDR3 is CASRESGRRDTQYF. The CDR3 region has the DNA TGTGCCAGTAGAGAGAGCGGGAGAAGGGATACGCAGTATTTT. J is TRBJ2-3 and V is TRBV19; TRBD2 agrees at 8 bases. From germline, CDR1 is LNHDA and CDR2 SQIVND (reference sequence). J was trimmed by 6 bases and V by 6 bases; bases with no gene match: 8. The CDR3 is made up of 14 amino acids.

This clonotype was counted only a few times. CDR3 region: CASSGDSSGKTYNEQFF. The CDR3 bases are TGTGCCAGCAGCGGGGACTCTAGCGGGAAGACCTACAATGAGCAGTTCTTC. The chain has TRBV7-9 and TRBJ2-1; 9 bases are shared with TRBD2. V shed 5 bases, J shed 2 bases, and the junction held 10 bases outside the gene matches. Germline values: CDR1 SEHNR, CDR2 FQNEAQ (reference sequence). This CDR3 contains 17 residues.

In its sample, this clonotype was seen a few times. This chain links TRBV5-5 with TRBJ1-2; 9 bases map to TRBD1. The V segment lost 5 bases and the J segment 2 bases; nucleotides outside the gene matches: 7. This CDR3 spans 15 amino acids. Germline V CDR1 and CDR2: SGHKS, YYEKEE (reference sequence). The CDR3 loop is CASRTGTGRNYGYTF. The CDR3, as DNA: TGTGCCAGCAGGACCGGGACAGGGCGAAACTATGGCTACACCTTC.

This clonotype was detected a few times. The chain couples TRBV7-9 to TRBJ2-7; D is uncertain. The CDR3 spans 14 residues. Germline lookup yields CDR1 SEHNR and CDR2 FQNEAQ (reference sequence). V dropped 6 bases and J dropped 0 bases, with 12 bases sitting between them. The CDR3: CASRSGPHSYEQYF. CDR3 bases: TGTGCCAGCAGGTCAGGTCCGCACTCCTACGAGCAGTACTTC.

The CDR3 region is CASSLYAGSGNTIYF. The CDR3 DNA sequence: TGTGCCAGCAGCTTATACGCGGGCTCTGGAAACACCATATATTTT. This chain uses TRBV7-9 with TRBJ1-3; no clear D gene. Germline loops: CDR1 SEHNR, CDR2 FQNEAQ (reference sequence). CDR3 length: 15 amino acids. Between the trimmed V and J ends, which lost 2 bases and 0 bases, there was a span of 8 bases.

The rearrangement uses TRBV20-1 and TRBJ2-1; D is undetermined. The germline V gene has CDR1 DFQATT and CDR2 SNEGSKA (reference sequence). The CDR3 contains 13 residues. V lost 6 bases and J 6 bases, leaving 15 bases between the germline ends. CDR3 in amino acids: CSAVHGPRNEQFF. The CDR3 DNA is TGCAGTGCAGTCCATGGGCCCCGCAATGAGCAGTTCTTC.

The J gene is TRBJ1-2, the V gene TRBV29-1, with D possibly TRBD1 on 5 matching bases. Germline assignment: CDR1 SQVTM and CDR2 ANQGSEA. V lost 4 bases and J 4 bases, leaving 13 bases between the germline ends. This CDR3 has 13 residues. The CDR3 DNA is TGCAGCGTTGTAGGAGGGGCCTTCTATGGCTACACCTTC. This sequence encodes CSVVGGAFYGYTF.

The gene calls are TRBV15 and TRBJ2-3, with 14 bases fitting TRBD2. The CDR3 extends over 18 amino acids. The junction had 6 bases not matched to a gene; V was cut back by 0 bases and J by 4 bases. Germline V lookup: CDR1 LNHNV, CDR2 YYDKDF (reference sequence). CDR3 sequence (DNA): TGTGCCACCAGCAGAGATAGACTAGCGGGAGGGGGTCCAGATACGCAGTATTTT. It encodes CATSRDRLAGGGPDTQYF.

The V and J genes are TRBV4-1 and TRBJ1-5; possibly TRBD1 for D (5 bases). This CDR3 comprises 17 residues. Deletions cut 3 bases from V and 0 bases from J, with 15 bases between. Germline V gives CDR1 MGHRA, CDR2 YSYEKL. The CDR3 loop reads CASSQDSGSFSNQPQHF. DNA of the CDR3: TGCGCCAGCAGCCAGGACTCAGGGTCATTTAGCAATCAGCCCCAGCATTTT.